The next 8 T cell receptor beta chains were all read from a single sample in a study of vaccination effects on CD4 cells after COVID-19. Cultured cells yielded isolated CD4+ T cells after 10 days. These receptors have no identified antigens. Clones were sequenced by immunoSEQ multiplex PCR, and TCRdb holds only the in-frame ones, with some missing. The repertoire consists of some 63,000 clones, with about 72% occurring once and the leading ten covering under 30%. The material was CD4+ T cells from PBMCs cultured without peptide, obtained before COVID-19 vaccination. The receptors were gathered from a human donor who had a prior SARS-CoV-2 infection.

This sequence joins TRBV29-1 and TRBJ2-3; D not certain. The ends were cut back, 1 base at V and 2 bases at J, with 7 bases in the middle. Germline V gives CDR1 SQVTM, CDR2 ANQGSEA. CDR3 length: 13 amino acids. CDR3 residues: CSVEGTTTDTQYF. The CDR3 coding sequence is TGCAGCGTTGAAGGGACCACCACAGATACGCAGTATTTT.

This clone came up once. V usage is TRBV6-1 and J usage is TRBJ2-7, with a weak D call TRBD1 (5 bases). CDR3 length: 17 amino acids. V shed 1 base and J shed 6 bases, with 22 bases lying between them. Germline assignment: CDR1 MNHNS and CDR2 SASEGT. CDR3 sequence reads: CASSEVFQGAFLGEQYF. The DNA of the CDR3 is TGTGCCAGCAGTGAAGTTTTTCAAGGGGCTTTCCTAGGCGAGCAGTACTTC.

The J gene is TRBJ1-2, the V gene TRBV9; 7 bases fit TRBD1. The CDR3 has 12 amino acids. The junction had 8 bases not matched to a gene; V was cut back by 8 bases and J by 7 bases. The V gene's germline CDR1 is SGDLS and CDR2 YYNGEE. The DNA for the CDR3 is TGTGCCAGTTCCGAGGGGGCTGGTGGCTACACCTTC. Its translation: CASSEGAGGYTF.

This chain uses TRBV27 with TRBJ2-1; D is uncertain. The CDR3 covers 15 residues. The V end lost 5 bases, the J end lost 2 bases, and 13 bases lay between the germline ends. CDR1 is MNHEY and CDR2 is SMNVEV in the germline V gene (reference sequence). The CDR3 loop is CASSLRVSPYNEQFF. The CDR3 DNA sequence: TGTGCCAGCAGTCTCCGGGTTTCCCCCTACAATGAGCAGTTCTTC.

The V call is TRBV4-1, the J call TRBJ2-2, with 16 nucleotides matching TRBD2. With V trimmed by 1 base and J by 3 bases, 8 bases remained unmatched. The CDR3 covers 20 residues. The germline gives CDR1 MGHRA, CDR2 YSYEKL. The CDR3 DNA sequence: TGCGCCAGCAGCCAAGTCGCCGGGACTAGCGGGGGGGCCGACACCGGGGAGCTGTTTTTT. Its translation: CASSQVAGTSGGADTGELFF.

The chain uses TRBV7-8 and TRBJ2-7, with D perhaps matching TRBD1 (6 bases). V lost 1 base to trimming and J lost 3 bases, with 10 bases between them. There are 14 residues in the CDR3. CDR1 is SGHVS, CDR2 FQNEAQ, per germline. CDR3: CASSLERGNYEQYF. CDR3 sequence (DNA): TGTGCCAGCAGCTTAGAAAGGGGGAACTACGAGCAGTACTTC.

This clone has only a few counts. This chain joins TRBV3-1 (or the pseudogene TRBV3-2) and TRBJ2-7; 9 nucleotides align to TRBD1. Trimming took 0 bases from V and 4 from J; bases not matched to a gene: 10. The CDR3 is 17 residues long. Per germline, CDR1 LGHDT and CDR2 YNNKEL (reference sequence). CDR3 sequence (DNA): TGTGCCAGCAGCCAAGAAGAGCGGACAGGGGAAGATTACGAGCAGTACTTC. It specifies CASSQEERTGEDYEQYF.

This clone showed up just a few times. CDR3 protein: CASRVYNSPLHF. CDR3 sequence (DNA): TGTGCCAGCAGGGTCTATAATTCACCCCTCCACTTT. V is TRBV13 and J is TRBJ1-6; D gene ambiguous. Germline V gives CDR1 PRHDT, CDR2 FYEKMQ (reference sequence). The CDR3 sequence is 12 residues long. The germline V and J ends were trimmed by 6 bases and 3 bases, with 3 bases remaining between them.